Listed here are 16 T cell receptor beta chains from one sample, sequenced in a study of cytomegalovirus exposure and HLA in healthy donors. This PCR relied on a set of 60 Vbeta primers and 13 Jbeta primers. The method was immunoSEQ multiplex PCR; TCRdb's version includes in-frame clones alone and lacks a portion of them. Altogether about 69,000 clones are present, 76% being singletons, with the ten largest covering over 2.5%. The sample comprised PBMCs. All receptors derive from a man younger than 35 in good health and CMV-seronegative.

V is TRBV5-4 and J is TRBJ1-1, with D uncertain. Trimming left V 4 bases short and J 3 bases short, with 13 bases between. The V gene's germline CDR1 is SGHNT and CDR2 YYREEE (reference sequence). The CDR3 runs to 14 residues. The CDR3 bases are TGTGCCAGCAGCGACCACAGTGGTTACACTGAAGCTTTCTTT. Translating gives CASSDHSGYTEAFF.

The CDR3 DNA reads as TGTGCCAGCAGAAGGCTACGGAGGGGGCAGCAAGAGACCCAGTACTTC. It specifies CASRRLRRGQQETQYF. The chain uses TRBV21-1 and TRBJ2-5; the table's D call, TRBD1, was not checked against the DNA. TRBV21-1 is a documented pseudogene. This CDR3 has 16 residues.

The rearrangement joins TRBV5-1 to TRBJ1-2, with TRBD1 identical over 7 bases. Trimming removed 0 bases from V and 5 bases from J; junction bases left unmatched: 4. Per germline, CDR1 SGHRS and CDR2 YFSETQ. This CDR3 contains 14 residues. The CDR3 coding sequence is TGCGCCAGCAGCTTGGATGACAGGGTATATGGCTACACCTTC. Protein: CASSLDDRVYGYTF.

The chain recombines TRBV2 with TRBJ1-2; weak D call: TRBD1 (5 bases). The germline CDR1 and CDR2 sequences are SNHLY and FYNNEI. Trimming took 4 bases from V and 7 from J, leaving 13 bases between them. The CDR3 has 13 amino acids. CDR3 sequence: CASSVGQGRGYTF. In DNA, the CDR3 is TGTGCCAGCAGTGTAGGCCAGGGCCGTGGCTACACCTTC.

A single count supports this clone. This chain uses TRBV6-1 with TRBJ1-2; no firm D call. The CDR3 is made up of 17 amino acids. Germline V gives CDR1 MNHNS, CDR2 SASEGT. Trimming removed 2 bases at V and 5 bases at J, with 21 bases between. The CDR3 reads CASSEPPDTPPRYGYTF. DNA for the CDR3: TGTGCCAGCAGTGAACCCCCTGACACCCCGCCTCGATATGGCTACACCTTC.

The rearrangement joins TRBV6-1 to TRBJ2-7; TRBD1 matches 10 bases. J lost 2 bases, V lost 6 bases, and 4 bases had no gene match. Looked up from germline, CDR1 is MNHNS and CDR2 is SASEGT. CDR3 length: 14 residues. CDR3 nucleotide sequence: TGTGCCAGCAGAAGACAGGGGGCTCCCTACGAGCAGTACGTC. Residues: CASRRQGAPYEQYV.

V is TRBV7-3 and J is TRBJ2-5, with D tentatively TRBD2 (6 bases). The V and J ends lost 5 bases and 1 base respectively, with 8 bases between them. Germline values: CDR1 SGHTA, CDR2 FQGTGA. CDR3 length equals 13 residues. Here the CDR3 reads CASSRGAQETQYF. The CDR3 bases are TGTGCCAGCAGCCGCGGGGCCCAAGAGACCCAGTACTTC.

J is TRBJ2-3 and V is TRBV18; D not resolved. The CDR3 has 14 residues. Trimming pared 3 bases from V and 2 bases from J, leaving 9 bases between. The germline CDR1 and CDR2 sequences are KGHSH and LQKENI. CDR3 loop: CASSPPRSTDTQYF. The CDR3 nucleotides are TGTGCCAGCTCACCTCCCAGATCCACAGATACGCAGTATTTT.

This clone was detected a few times. V is TRBV2 and J is TRBJ2-7; possible D gene TRBD2, 5 bases. The CDR3 is made up of 16 amino acids. The germline V gene has CDR1 SNHLY and CDR2 FYNNEI. The V gene lost 6 bases and the J gene lost 0 bases, with 18 bases spanning the gap. The CDR3 DNA reads TGTGCCAGCAGGGGAGAGGACCCGCGGAGCTCCTACGAGCAGTACGTC. Translated, it gives CASRGEDPRSSYEQYV.

The rearrangement uses TRBV5-6 and TRBJ2-5, with TRBD2 as a possible D gene (5 bases). Germline V gene sequence: CDR1 SGHDT, CDR2 YYEEEE. This CDR3 has 14 amino acids. V was pared by 0 bases and J by 0 bases, with 6 bases between. The CDR3 region is CASSLGGYQETQYF. The CDR3 region has the DNA TGTGCCAGCAGCTTGGGAGGGTACCAAGAGACCCAGTACTTC.

The rearrangement links TRBV21-1 to TRBJ1-3; TRBD1, the table's D call, lacks a check against the DNA. TRBV21-1 is an annotated pseudogene. The CDR3 consists of 17 residues. CDR3 amino acids: CASSPRWGRVPGNTIYF. The CDR3 region has the DNA TGTGCCAGCAGCCCCCGCTGGGGCAGGGTCCCTGGAAACACCATATATTTT.

The chain recombines TRBV5-1 with TRBJ1-1; weak D call: TRBD1 (5 bases). CDR3 length: 14 amino acids. V lost 1 base, J lost 1 base, and 8 bases lay in between. Germline-derived CDR1 and CDR2 are SGHRS and YFSETQ. The CDR3 region is CASSLLQGNTEAFF. CDR3 nucleotides: TGCGCCAGCAGCTTGCTGCAGGGGAACACTGAAGCTTTCTTT.

CDR3 sequence: CASSARGREKSNQPQHF. DNA for the CDR3: TGTGCCAGTAGTGCTCGGGGAAGGGAAAAGAGCAATCAGCCCCAGCATTTT. J is TRBJ1-5 and V is TRBV19; D unresolved. The germline gives CDR1 LNHDA, CDR2 SQIVND (reference sequence). This CDR3 has 17 amino acids. V was shortened by 5 bases and J by 1 base, with 18 bases between the two germline ends.

V is TRBV27 and J is TRBJ2-7; the D gene is possibly TRBD2 (5 bases). CDR3 length: 13 amino acids. Per germline, CDR1 MNHEY and CDR2 SMNVEV (reference sequence). V was trimmed by 3 bases and J by 2 bases, leaving 8 bases between them. CDR3 sequence reads: CASSFRTAYEQYF. The DNA of the CDR3 is TGTGCCAGCAGTTTCCGGACTGCCTACGAGCAGTACTTC.

The chain couples TRBV4-2 to TRBJ1-6, with TRBD1 matching 8 bases. V shed 4 bases, J shed 7 bases, and the junction held 3 bases outside the gene matches. The germline V gene encodes CDR1 LGHNA and CDR2 YNFKEQ. The CDR3 loop spans 14 amino acids. CDR3 in amino acids: CASSLGQGNSPLHF. The CDR3 DNA sequence: TGTGCCAGCAGCCTAGGACAGGGAAATTCACCCCTCCACTTT.

As to this clone: At one of its ends the junction is not consistent with the germline gene, which may arise from a read error. The rearrangement joins TRBV11-2 to TRBJ2-3; D gene uncertain. CDR1 is SGHAT, CDR2 FQNNGV, per germline. The CDR3 is made up of 13 amino acids. The CDR3 DNA reads as TGTGCCAGCAGCCCCCATCGTAACGATAGGCAGTATTTT. The encoded protein is CASSPHRNDRQYF. The variable domain in full, with the rest retrieved from reference TRBV11-2 and TRBJ2-3, is EAGVAQSPRYKIIEKRQSVAFWCNPISGHATLYWYQQILGQGPKLLIQFQNNGVVDDSQLPKDRFSAERLKGVDSTLKIQPAKLEDSAVYLCASSPHRNDRQYFGPGTRLTVL.